The TCR beta chain described here comes from a study of cytomegalovirus exposure and HLA in healthy donors. Broader study findings: Later analysis showed most CMV-associated TCR beta chains appearing HLA-restricted. When presence/absence was analysed, sequencing depth was taken to be roughly uniform across donors.

Trimming at V came to 2 bases and at J to 5 bases, leaving 14 bases not matched to a gene. The CDR3 sequence is 18 residues long. Germline V gene lookup returns CDR1 SGHTA and CDR2 FQGNSA. As for this clone: The antigen is undetermined.

60 Vbeta and 13 Jbeta primers were used in PCR. The method was immunoSEQ multiplex PCR; TCRdb's version includes in-frame clones alone and lacks a portion of them. The sample consists of about 150,000 clones, 60% to 85% of them appearing once. Sequencing was performed on PBMCs. The TCR was taken from a middle-aged woman in good health and CMV-seropositive. The chain has TRBV7-2 and TRBJ2-7; 11 nucleotides line up with TRBD2. For the CDR3, the DNA is TGTGCCAGCAGCTTATCCTCTACTCGGCTAGCGGGGGGCGACGAGCAGTACTTC. Protein sequence: CASSLSSTRLAGGDEQYF.